The 4 T cell receptor beta chains presented below share a single source sample, sequenced in a study of blood T cell repertoires in COVID-19. Sequencing used immunoSEQ multiplex PCR; TCRdb keeps in-frame clones, though not all of them. Of over 30,000 clones listed, roughly nine tenths were seen once; the top ten hold around an eighth. What was sequenced was peripheral blood. The source is a man aged 70 or older with acute or convalescent COVID-19.

This chain's CDR3 is CASSTATSGRGGGELFF. CDR3 sequence (DNA): TGTGCCAGTAGTACCGCTACTAGCGGGAGGGGAGGCGGGGAGCTGTTTTTT. The chain links TRBV19 to TRBJ2-2; TRBD2 aligns across 13 bases. The CDR3 covers 17 residues. Germline CDR1 reads LNHDA; CDR2 reads SQIVND (reference sequence). Unmatched junction bases numbered 9, after V lost 4 bases and J lost 7 bases. The entire variable domain, with the rest obtained from reference TRBV19 and TRBJ2-2, is as follows: DGGITQSPKYLFRKEGQNVTLSCEQNLNHDAMYWYRQDPGQGLRLIYYSQIVNDFQKGDIAEGYSVSREKKESFPLTVTSAQKNPTAFYLCASSTATSGRGGGELFFGEGSRLTVL.

This sequence joins TRBV29-1 and TRBJ1-4, with TRBD1 matching 11 bases. Germline trimming cut 4 bases from V and 6 bases from J; bases unmatched to any gene: 7. The CDR3 is made up of 15 amino acids. The V gene's germline CDR1 is SQVTM and CDR2 ANQGSEA. The CDR3 here is CSVVRGQGGDEKLFF. The CDR3 nucleotides are TGCAGCGTTGTAAGGGGACAGGGGGGCGATGAAAAACTGTTTTTT.

A single count supports this clone. The chain recombines TRBV5-1 with TRBJ2-1; D remains unclear. In germline, CDR1 is SGHRS, CDR2 YFSETQ. The CDR3 totals 11 residues. V lost 0 bases, J lost 8 bases, and 3 bases lay in between. In nucleotides, the CDR3 is TGCGCCAGCAGCTTGGCGTATGAGCAGTTCTTC. Encoded protein: CASSLAYEQFF.

V usage is TRBV18 and J usage is TRBJ1-4, with 9 bases that match TRBD1. The junction had 4 bases not matched to a gene; V was cut back by 5 bases and J by 6 bases. There are 14 residues in the CDR3. Per the germline V gene, CDR1 is KGHSH and CDR2 is LQKENI. CDR3 DNA sequence: TGTGCCAGCTCAGCGCGACAGGGGGATGAAAAACTGTTTTTT. This sequence encodes CASSARQGDEKLFF.